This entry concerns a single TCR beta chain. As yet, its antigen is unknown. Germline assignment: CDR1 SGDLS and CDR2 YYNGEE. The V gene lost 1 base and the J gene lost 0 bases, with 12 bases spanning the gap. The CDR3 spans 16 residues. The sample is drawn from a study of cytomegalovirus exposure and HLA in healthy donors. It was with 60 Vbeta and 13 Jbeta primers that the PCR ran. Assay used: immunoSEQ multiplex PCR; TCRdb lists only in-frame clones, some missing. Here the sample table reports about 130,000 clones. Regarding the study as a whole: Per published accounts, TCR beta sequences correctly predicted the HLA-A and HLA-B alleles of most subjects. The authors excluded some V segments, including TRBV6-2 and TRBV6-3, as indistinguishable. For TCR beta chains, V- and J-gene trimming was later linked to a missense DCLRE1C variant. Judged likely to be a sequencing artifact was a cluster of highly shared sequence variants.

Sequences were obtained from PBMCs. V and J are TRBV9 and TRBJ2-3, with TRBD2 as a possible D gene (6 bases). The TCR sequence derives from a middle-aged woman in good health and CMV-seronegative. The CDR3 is CASSVRAGLSTDTQYF. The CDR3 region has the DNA TGTGCCAGCAGCGTACGGGCGGGGCTAAGCACAGATACGCAGTATTTT.